Following are 13 T cell receptor beta chains from one sample sequenced in a study of T cell responses to AZD1222 COVID-19 vaccine. The assay was immunoSEQ multiplex PCR, and TCRdb's table has in-frame clones only and misses some. The sample gives about 190,000 clones, roughly 93% of which show up once; roughly 0.99% is in the top ten. Sequencing was performed on peripheral blood, taken on day 0 of AZD1222 vaccination. These TCRs come from an adult in good health.

This clone is a singleton in its sample. V usage is TRBV19 and J usage is TRBJ1-6, with unresolved D. The CDR3 sequence is 14 residues long. CDR1 and CDR2 (germline): LNHDA, SQIVND (reference sequence). Trimming removed 3 bases at V and 13 bases at J, with 16 bases between. The DNA of the CDR3 is TGTGCCAGTAGTATTTTAGTAGGATCTTTGCCCCTCCACTTT. It is translated as CASSILVGSLPLHF.

V gene TRBV3-1 (or the pseudogene TRBV3-2) combines with J gene TRBJ2-7, with D perhaps TRBD1 (5 bases). Germline V CDR1 and CDR2: LGHDT, YNNKEL (reference sequence). Trimming took off 0 bases at V and 4 bases at J, with 16 bases between the two ends. CDR3 size: 16 residues. CDR3 loop: CASSQDLWTQFYEQYF. The DNA of the CDR3 is TGTGCCAGCAGCCAAGATCTATGGACACAATTTTACGAGCAGTACTTC.

V and J are TRBV5-1 and TRBJ1-1, with TRBD1 matching 9 bases. This CDR3 spans 15 amino acids. Germline V gene sequence: CDR1 SGHRS, CDR2 YFSETQ. V trimming: 4 bases; J trimming: 4 bases; junction bases outside the gene matches: 8. CDR3 nucleotide sequence: TGCGCCAGCAGCAAAAGGACAGGGGACGGCACTGAAGCTTTCTTT. It specifies CASSKRTGDGTEAFF.

Concerning this clone itself: At one boundary the junction diverges from the germline segment, which might be a read error. The CDR3 loop is CSGAGQGSEKLFF. CDR3 coding DNA: TGTAGCGGAGCGGGACAGGGGAGTGAAAAACTGTTTTTT. The chain couples TRBV29-1 to TRBJ1-4, with 10 bases lining up with TRBD1. The CDR3 is 13 residues long. Germline CDR1 SQVTM, CDR2 ANQGSEA.

In this sample, this clone turned up once. The chain joins TRBV27 to TRBJ1-1; D perhaps matches TRBD1 (5 bases). The V and J ends lost 7 bases and 6 bases respectively, with 18 bases between them. The germline gives CDR1 MNHEY, CDR2 SMNVEV (reference sequence). This CDR3 region has 14 residues. The CDR3 here is CASNTGAFVPEAFF. CDR3 DNA: TGTGCCAGCAATACCGGGGCGTTTGTCCCTGAAGCTTTCTTT.

The chain joins TRBV5-5 to TRBJ2-7; D gene ambiguous. V was trimmed by 2 bases and J by 4 bases, leaving 13 bases between them. Germline CDR1 reads SGHKS; CDR2 reads YYEKEE (reference sequence). The length of the CDR3 is 14 residues. CDR3 nucleotides: TGTGCCAGCAGCTTAACCTCGGAGAATTACGAGCAGTACTTC. Translated, it gives CASSLTSENYEQYF.

Comment on this clone: The junction and the germline gene differ at one end; a read error may be behind it. The chain links TRBV5-8 to TRBJ2-1, with 14 bases identical to TRBD2. The CDR3 length is 14 residues. Per germline, CDR1 SGHTS and CDR2 YDEGEE. CDR3 sequence (DNA): TGTGCCAGCAGCTTGGGACTAGCGGGAGGGGCTGGGCTCTTC. Protein sequence: CASSLGLAGGAGLF. Full variable domain (outside the CDR3, taken from reference TRBV5-8 and TRBJ2-1): EAGVTQSPTHLIKTRGQQATLRCSPISGHTSVYWYQQALGLGLQFLLWYDEGEERNRGNFPPRFSGRQFPNYSSELNVNALELEDSALYLCASSLGLAGGAGLFGPGTRLTVL.

The V and J genes are TRBV18 and TRBJ1-1; D is uncertain. Trimming pared 3 bases from V and 5 bases from J, leaving 4 bases between. This CDR3 contains 11 residues. Germline CDR1 reads KGHSH; CDR2 reads LQKENI. CDR3 in amino acids: CASSPGTEAFF. The CDR3 DNA reads as TGTGCCAGCTCACCGGGGACTGAAGCTTTCTTT.

This chain links TRBV6-5 with TRBJ1-5; the D is unclear. CDR3 length equals 14 residues. The germline CDR1 and CDR2 sequences are MNHEY and SVGAGI. V lost 7 bases, J lost 2 bases, and 12 bases lay in between. This CDR3 reads CASTGLGGNQPQHF. In nucleotides, the CDR3 is TGTGCCAGCACCGGATTAGGAGGCAATCAGCCCCAGCATTTT.

This chain joins TRBV29-1 and TRBJ2-1, with 7 nucleotides matching TRBD2. The CDR3 is 16 amino acids. Germline lookup yields CDR1 SQVTM and CDR2 ANQGSEA. The V gene end was trimmed by 0 bases and the J gene end by 2 bases; junction bases not matched to a gene: 7. CDR3 DNA: TGCAGCGTTGAAGATGGGGCGGGAGATCCCTACAATGAGCAGTTCTTC. Translated, it gives CSVEDGAGDPYNEQFF.

This chain uses TRBV9 with TRBJ1-5; D call uncertain. The CDR3 is 13 amino acids. The V and J ends lost 0 bases and 7 bases respectively, with 8 bases between them. Germline values: CDR1 SGDLS, CDR2 YYNGEE. CDR3 bases: TGTGCCAGCAGCGTAGGGGCGGAACAGCCCCAGCATTTT. This codes for CASSVGAEQPQHF.

The chain has TRBV5-5 and TRBJ1-2; D might be TRBD1 (5 bases). The V end was cut by 4 bases, the J end by 8 bases, with 12 bases between. Germline CDR1 SGHKS, CDR2 YYEKEE (reference sequence). The CDR3 is made up of 12 amino acids. The CDR3 region has the DNA TGTGCCAGCAGCCTCAGGGTACGGGGCTACACCTTC. Encoded protein: CASSLRVRGYTF.

This sequence joins TRBV2 and TRBJ1-1, with 7 nucleotides matching TRBD1. J lost 4 bases, V lost 4 bases, and 3 bases had no gene match. CDR3 length equals 13 residues. CDR1 SNHLY and CDR2 FYNNEI come from the germline V gene. CDR3 nucleotide sequence: TGTGCCAGCAGTGGTCCAGGGGGCACTGAAGCTTTCTTT. Protein: CASSGPGGTEAFF.